Listed here are 9 T cell receptor beta chains from one sample, sequenced in a study of shared clonotypes between healthy human individuals (dated by TCRdb to the early 2020s). The library was made by the immunoSEQ multiplex PCR assay. This immuneACCESS table, as held by TCRdb, lists in-frame sequences with V and J called but not all clones. Of the missing ones, under half trace to an unresolved V gene in checked studies; the others have no known cause. The sample contains nearly 1 million clones, approximately 80% of them found a single time. The top ten clonotypes cover approximately 1.5% of the sample. Source material: memory CD4+ T cells sorted from blood. The cell subset or site label, as the study defines it: CD45RA-negative fraction. Every receptor here comes from a man younger than 35 in good health.

The V and J genes are TRBV28 and TRBJ1-1, with TRBD1 matching over 9 bases. With V trimmed by 8 bases and J by 4 bases, 5 bases remained unmatched. The CDR3 extends over 13 amino acids. Germline lookup yields CDR1 MDHEN and CDR2 SYDVKM. The CDR3 sequence: CASPGQGATEAFF. The CDR3 nucleotides are TGTGCCAGCCCGGGACAGGGTGCCACTGAAGCTTTCTTT.

This clone has only a few counts. The chain recombines TRBV9 with TRBJ2-2; 7 nucleotides match TRBD1. Germline V lookup: CDR1 SGDLS, CDR2 YYNGEE. J was trimmed by 3 bases and V by 2 bases; bases with no gene match: 4. The CDR3 is 15 residues long. The CDR3 region has the DNA TGTGCCAGCAGCGTGGGGGACAGAGACACCGGGGAGCTGTTTTTT. Its protein is CASSVGDRDTGELFF.

Here the CDR3 reads CASSLGPTGETQYF. Written as DNA, the CDR3 is TGTGCCAGCAGCTTGGGCCCCACCGGGGAGACCCAGTACTTC. The gene calls are TRBV5-5 and TRBJ2-5; the D is unclear. Germline V lookup: CDR1 SGHKS, CDR2 YYEKEE (reference sequence). Trimming removed 0 bases from V and 5 bases from J, with 11 bases in between. The CDR3 contains 14 residues.

The rearrangement joins TRBV19 to TRBJ2-1, with 9 nucleotides matching TRBD1. Germline V gives CDR1 LNHDA, CDR2 SQIVND (reference sequence). The CDR3 length is 15 residues. After removal of 5 bases from V and 4 bases from J, the junction contained 6 bases not matched to a gene. The CDR3 spells CASSYTTGGYNEQFF. The DNA for the CDR3 is TGTGCCAGTAGTTACACGACAGGGGGTTACAATGAGCAGTTCTTC.

There are a few counts of this clone. The chain has TRBV6-1 and TRBJ2-3; D ambiguous. Deletions cut 3 bases from V and 6 bases from J, with 13 bases between. This CDR3 is built from 14 residues. Germline V gene lookup returns CDR1 MNHNS and CDR2 SASEGT. This chain's CDR3 is CASSDQLFTDTQYF. CDR3 nucleotide sequence: TGTGCCAGCAGTGACCAGCTGTTCACGGATACGCAGTATTTT.

The chain links TRBV12-5 to TRBJ1-1; D unclear. Trimming left V 6 bases short and J 4 bases short, with 12 bases between. The CDR3 has 13 residues. Germline CDR1 LGHNT, CDR2 FRNRAP. CDR3 amino acids: CASGSILSTEAFF. In DNA form, the CDR3 reads TGTGCTAGTGGCTCAATTCTATCCACTGAAGCTTTCTTT. The full variable domain, completed using reference TRBV12-5 and TRBJ1-1, is DARVTQTPRHKVTEMGQEVTMRCQPILGHNTVFWYRQTMMQGLELLAYFRNRAPLDDSGMPKDRFSAEMPDATLATLKIQPSEPRDSAVYFCASGSILSTEAFFGQGTRLTVV.

The V gene is TRBV11-2, the J gene TRBJ1-2; no firm D call. The germline V gene encodes CDR1 SGHAT and CDR2 FQNNGV. V was shortened by 5 bases and J by 4 bases, with 23 bases between the two germline ends. CDR3 size: 17 residues. Written as DNA, the CDR3 is TGTGCCAGCAGCGCATCACAGCTTACCCGAAAGACCTATGGCTACACCTTC. Residues: CASSASQLTRKTYGYTF.

V usage is TRBV11-2 and J usage is TRBJ2-5; 13 bases are shared with TRBD2. The J segment lost 2 bases and the V segment lost 4 bases, leaving 13 bases of the junction unmatched. Germline-derived CDR1 and CDR2 are SGHAT and FQNNGV. CDR3 length: 19 residues. CDR3 coding DNA: TGTGCCAGCAGCTATCGTAGGACTAGCGGGAGAGCGCGACAAGAGACCCAGTACTTC. Translated, it gives CASSYRRTSGRARQETQYF.

The V gene is TRBV2, the J gene TRBJ2-5; TRBD2 matches at 16 bases. The ends lost 6 bases at V and 5 bases at J; junction bases unmatched: 9. Germline assignment: CDR1 SNHLY and CDR2 FYNNEI. This CDR3 is 17 amino acids long. The CDR3 DNA is TGTGCCAGCAGGAGCGGGACTAGCGGGGGGGCCAGGGAGACCCAGTACTTC. Translating it yields CASRSGTSGGARETQYF.